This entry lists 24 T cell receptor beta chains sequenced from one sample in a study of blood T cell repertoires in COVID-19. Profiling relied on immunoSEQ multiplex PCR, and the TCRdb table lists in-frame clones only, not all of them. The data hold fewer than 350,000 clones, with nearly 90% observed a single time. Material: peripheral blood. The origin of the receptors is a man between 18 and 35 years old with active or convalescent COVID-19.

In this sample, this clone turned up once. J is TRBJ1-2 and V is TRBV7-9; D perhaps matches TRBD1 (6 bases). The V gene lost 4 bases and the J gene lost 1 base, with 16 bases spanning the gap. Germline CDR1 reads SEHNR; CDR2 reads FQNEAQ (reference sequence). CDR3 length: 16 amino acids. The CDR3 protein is CASSSASPQGNYGYTF. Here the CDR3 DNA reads TGTGCCAGCAGCTCCGCCTCCCCACAGGGTAACTATGGCTACACCTTC.

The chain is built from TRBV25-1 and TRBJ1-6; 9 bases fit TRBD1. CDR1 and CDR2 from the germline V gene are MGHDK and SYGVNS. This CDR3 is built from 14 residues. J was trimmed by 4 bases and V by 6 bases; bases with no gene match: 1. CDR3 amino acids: CASRGQGYNSPLHF. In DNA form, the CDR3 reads TGTGCCAGCAGGGGACAGGGTTATAATTCACCCCTCCACTTT.

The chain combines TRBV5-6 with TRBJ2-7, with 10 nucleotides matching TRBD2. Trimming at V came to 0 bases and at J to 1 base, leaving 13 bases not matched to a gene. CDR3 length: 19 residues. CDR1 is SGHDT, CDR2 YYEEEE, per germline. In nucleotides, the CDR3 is TGTGCCAGCAGCTTGGCCGGGAAGCGGGGGGGCCTTCCTTCCTACGAGCAGTACTTC. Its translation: CASSLAGKRGGLPSYEQYF.

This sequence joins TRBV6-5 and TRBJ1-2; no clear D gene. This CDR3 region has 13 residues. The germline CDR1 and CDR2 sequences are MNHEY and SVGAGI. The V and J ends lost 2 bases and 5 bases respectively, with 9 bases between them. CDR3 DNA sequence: TGTGCCAGCAGTTACGGGCAGTCATATGGCTACACCTTC. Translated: CASSYGQSYGYTF.

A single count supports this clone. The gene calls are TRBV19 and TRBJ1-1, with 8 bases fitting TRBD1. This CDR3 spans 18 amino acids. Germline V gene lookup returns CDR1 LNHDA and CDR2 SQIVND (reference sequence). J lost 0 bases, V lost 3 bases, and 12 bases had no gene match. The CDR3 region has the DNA TGTGCCAGTAGTATCTCCGTCAGGGGGCCAGGGATGAACACTGAAGCTTTCTTT. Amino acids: CASSISVRGPGMNTEAFF.

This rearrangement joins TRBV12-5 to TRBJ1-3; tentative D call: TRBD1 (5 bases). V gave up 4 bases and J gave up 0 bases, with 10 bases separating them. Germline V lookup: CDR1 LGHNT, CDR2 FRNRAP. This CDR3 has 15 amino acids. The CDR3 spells CASGSPTDSGNTIYF. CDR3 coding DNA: TGTGCTAGTGGTTCCCCGACAGACTCTGGAAACACCATATATTTT.

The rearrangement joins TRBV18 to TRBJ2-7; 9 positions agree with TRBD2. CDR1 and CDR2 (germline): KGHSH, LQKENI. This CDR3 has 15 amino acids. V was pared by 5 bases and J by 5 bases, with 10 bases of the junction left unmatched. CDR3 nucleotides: TGTGCCAGCTCAACGAAGCGGGGGGCCGTCCACGAGCAGTACTTC. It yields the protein CASSTKRGAVHEQYF.

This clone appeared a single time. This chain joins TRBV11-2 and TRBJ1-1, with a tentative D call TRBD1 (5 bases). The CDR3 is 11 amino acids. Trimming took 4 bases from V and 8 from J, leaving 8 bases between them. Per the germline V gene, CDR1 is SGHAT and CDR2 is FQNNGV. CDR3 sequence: CASSSRQEAFF. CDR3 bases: TGTGCCAGCAGCTCACGACAGGAAGCTTTCTTT. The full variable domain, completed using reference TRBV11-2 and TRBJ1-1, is EAGVAQSPRYKIIEKRQSVAFWCNPISGHATLYWYQQILGQGPKLLIQFQNNGVVDDSQLPKDRFSAERLKGVDSTLKIQPAKLEDSAVYLCASSSRQEAFFGQGTRLTVV.

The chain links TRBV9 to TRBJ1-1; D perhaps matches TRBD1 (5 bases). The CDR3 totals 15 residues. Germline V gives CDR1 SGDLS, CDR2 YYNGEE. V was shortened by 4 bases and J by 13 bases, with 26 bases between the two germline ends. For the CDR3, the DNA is TGTGCCAGCAGCCCTACGGTCGACAGCCGTAGAGTGTATTTCTTT. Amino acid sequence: CASSPTVDSRRVYFF.

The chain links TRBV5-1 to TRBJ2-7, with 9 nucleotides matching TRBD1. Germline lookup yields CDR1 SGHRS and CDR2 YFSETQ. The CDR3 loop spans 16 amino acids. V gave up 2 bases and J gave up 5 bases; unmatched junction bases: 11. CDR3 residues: CASSLKGTGFKDEQYF. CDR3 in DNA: TGCGCCAGCAGCTTAAAGGGGACAGGGTTCAAAGACGAGCAGTACTTC.

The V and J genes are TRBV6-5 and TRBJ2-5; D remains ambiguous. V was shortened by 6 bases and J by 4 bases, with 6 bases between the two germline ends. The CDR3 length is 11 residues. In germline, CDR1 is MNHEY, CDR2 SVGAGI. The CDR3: CASSNRETQYF. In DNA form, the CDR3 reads TGTGCCAGCAGCAACAGAGAGACCCAGTACTTC.

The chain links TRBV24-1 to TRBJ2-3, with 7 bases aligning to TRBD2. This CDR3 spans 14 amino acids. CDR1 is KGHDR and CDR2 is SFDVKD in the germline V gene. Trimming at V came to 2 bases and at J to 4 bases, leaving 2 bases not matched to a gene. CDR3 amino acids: CATSDSSGADTQYF. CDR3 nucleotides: TGTGCCACCAGTGATTCCAGCGGGGCAGATACGCAGTATTTT.

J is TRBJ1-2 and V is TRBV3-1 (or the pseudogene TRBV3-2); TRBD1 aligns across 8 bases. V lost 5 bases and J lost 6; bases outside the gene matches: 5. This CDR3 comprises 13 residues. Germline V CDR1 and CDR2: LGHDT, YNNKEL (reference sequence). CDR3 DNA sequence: TGTGCCAGCAGCATAGGACAGGGAGATGGCTACACCTTC. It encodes CASSIGQGDGYTF.

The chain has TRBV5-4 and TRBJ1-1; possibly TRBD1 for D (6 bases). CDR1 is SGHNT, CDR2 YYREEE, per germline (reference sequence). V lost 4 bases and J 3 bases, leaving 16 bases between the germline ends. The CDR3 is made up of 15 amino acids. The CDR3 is CASSSGQGRDTEAFF. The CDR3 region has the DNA TGTGCCAGCAGCAGTGGGCAGGGGAGGGACACTGAAGCTTTCTTT.

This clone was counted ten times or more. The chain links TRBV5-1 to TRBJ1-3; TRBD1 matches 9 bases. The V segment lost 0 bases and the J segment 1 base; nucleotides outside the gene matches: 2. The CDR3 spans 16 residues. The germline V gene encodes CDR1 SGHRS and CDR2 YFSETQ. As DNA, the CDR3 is TGCGCCAGCAGCTTGGAACAGGGGGCATCTGGAAACACCATATATTTT. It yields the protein CASSLEQGASGNTIYF.

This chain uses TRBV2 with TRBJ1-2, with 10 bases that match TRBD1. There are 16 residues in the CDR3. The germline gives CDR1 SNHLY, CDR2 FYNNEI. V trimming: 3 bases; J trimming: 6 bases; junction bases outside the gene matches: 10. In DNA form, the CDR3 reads TGTGCCAGCAGTGACCCTCCCGGGACAGGGGAACATGGCTACACCTTC. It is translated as CASSDPPGTGEHGYTF.

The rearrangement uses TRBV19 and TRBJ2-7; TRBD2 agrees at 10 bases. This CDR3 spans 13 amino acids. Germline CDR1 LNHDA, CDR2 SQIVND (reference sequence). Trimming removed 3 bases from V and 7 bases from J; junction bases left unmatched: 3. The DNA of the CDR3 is TGTGCCAGTAGTATGATACTAGCGGGAGAGCAGTACTTC. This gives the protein CASSMILAGEQYF.

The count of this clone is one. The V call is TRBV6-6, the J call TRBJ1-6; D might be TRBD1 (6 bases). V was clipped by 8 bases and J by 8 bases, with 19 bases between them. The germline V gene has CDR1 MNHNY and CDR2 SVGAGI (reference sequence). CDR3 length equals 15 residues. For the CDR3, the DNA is TGTGCCAGCTCCAGGGGAGTTAAAGGCCATTCACCCCTCCACTTT. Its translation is CASSRGVKGHSPLHF.

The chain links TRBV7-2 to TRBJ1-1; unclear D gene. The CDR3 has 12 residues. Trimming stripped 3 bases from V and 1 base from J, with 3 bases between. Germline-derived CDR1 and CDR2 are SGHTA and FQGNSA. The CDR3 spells CASSFQNTEAFF. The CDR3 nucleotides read TGTGCCAGCAGCTTCCAGAACACTGAAGCTTTCTTT.

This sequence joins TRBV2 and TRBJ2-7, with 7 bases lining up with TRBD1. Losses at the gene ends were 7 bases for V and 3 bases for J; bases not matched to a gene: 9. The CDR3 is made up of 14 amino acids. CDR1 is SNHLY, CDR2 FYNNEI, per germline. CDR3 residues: CASTLTGTVYEQYF. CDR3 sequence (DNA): TGTGCCAGCACTCTCACCGGGACAGTCTACGAGCAGTACTTC.

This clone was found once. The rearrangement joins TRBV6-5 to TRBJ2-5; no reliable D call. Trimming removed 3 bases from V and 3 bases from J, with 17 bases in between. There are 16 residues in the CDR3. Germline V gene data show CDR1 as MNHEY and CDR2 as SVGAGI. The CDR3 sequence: CASSYAPRSPEETQYF. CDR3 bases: TGTGCCAGCAGTTATGCGCCCAGGTCTCCCGAAGAGACCCAGTACTTC.

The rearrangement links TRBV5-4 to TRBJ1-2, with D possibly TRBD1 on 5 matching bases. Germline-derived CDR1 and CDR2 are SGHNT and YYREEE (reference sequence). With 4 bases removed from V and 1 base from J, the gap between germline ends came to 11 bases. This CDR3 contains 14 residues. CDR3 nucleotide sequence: TGTGCCAGCAGCCGGTGGGGGGTTAACTATGGCTACACCTTC. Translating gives CASSRWGVNYGYTF.

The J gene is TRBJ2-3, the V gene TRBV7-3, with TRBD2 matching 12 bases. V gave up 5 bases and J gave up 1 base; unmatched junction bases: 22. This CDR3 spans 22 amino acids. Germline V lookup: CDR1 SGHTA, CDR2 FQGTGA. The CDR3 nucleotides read TGTGCCAGCAGCCCGCCAACACGGACTAGCGGGGCCAAAAGGTTCGGCACAGATACGCAGTATTTT. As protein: CASSPPTRTSGAKRFGTDTQYF.

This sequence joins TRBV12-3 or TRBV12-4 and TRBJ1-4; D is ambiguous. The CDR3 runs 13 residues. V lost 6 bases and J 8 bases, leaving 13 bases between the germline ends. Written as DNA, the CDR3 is TGTGCCAGCAGGGCCTGGGGAGGAGAAAAACTGTTTTTT. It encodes CASRAWGGEKLFF.